This T cell receptor beta chain emerged from a study of vaccination effects on CD4 cells after COVID-19. TCRdb keeps only in-frame clones here, not all; method: immunoSEQ multiplex PCR. The sample lists about 73,000 clones, 73% occurring once. The culture ran for roughly ten days, and then CD4+ T cells were isolated. Each participant was given two doses of one vaccine (BNT162b2 or mRNA-1273). With V trimmed by 6 bases and J by 6 bases, 4 bases remained unmatched. The CDR3 sequence is 13 residues long. Germline V CDR1 and CDR2: LGHDT, YNNKEL (reference sequence). Concerning this clone: The antigen is undetermined.

J is TRBJ2-2 and V is TRBV3-1 (or the pseudogene TRBV3-2), with 7 bases matching TRBD1. This TCR was sampled from a human donor who received a COVID-19 vaccine. The sample here was CD4+ T cells from PBMCs cultured without peptide, taken after COVID-19 vaccination. The CDR3, as DNA: TGTGCCAGCAGATTCACAGGGGCCGGGGAGCTGTTTTTT. It yields the protein CASRFTGAGELFF.